Sequencing of this TCR beta chain was carried out in a study of blood T cell repertoires in COVID-19. Across the study: Samples taken during acute and convalescent COVID-19 were collected in the United States, Italy and Spain. The analysed material was cDNA or gDNA that came from T cells, B-cell-depleted T cells, or PBMCs.

In the source study's methods: Amplification of reference gene primers provided the estimated nucleated cell counts. Clones were sequenced by immunoSEQ multiplex PCR, and TCRdb holds only the in-frame ones, with some missing. From that table come the V and J calls and clone size; the DNA was used to work out D and trimming. The table includes 100,000 to 150,000 clones, 88% detected once. The ends were cut back, 3 bases at V and 5 bases at J, with 14 bases in the middle. This CDR3 comprises 14 residues. Germline V lookup: CDR1 SGHNT, CDR2 YYREEE (reference sequence). This receptor was identified in a man aged 50-59 years with acute or convalescent COVID-19. The sequenced material came from peripheral blood. This rearrangement joins TRBV5-4 to TRBJ1-1; the D is unclear. This CDR3 reads CASSSFSVGTEAFF. For the CDR3, the DNA is TGTGCCAGCAGCTCCTTTAGCGTGGGAACTGAAGCTTTCTTT.